This T cell receptor (beta chain) is drawn from a study of monozygotic twins with inflammatory bowel disease (dated by TCRdb to the late 2010s). The study in broad terms: In total, roughly 30 monozygotic twin pairs made up the full study: 19 Danish pairs, all IBD-discordant, plus nine German pairs, of which four were IBD-concordant and five were IBD-discordant. Disease-associated traits were sought mainly through comparisons between IBD patients and their genetically identical healthy co-twins within discordant pairs. Each individual had, on average, about 151 000 unique TCRalpha sequences and 181 000 unique TCRbeta sequences available for analysis. Points the paper makes about the study in general: IBD patients had lower TCRbeta repertoire diversity, measured by the inverse Simpson index, than their healthy co-twins. IBD patients shared fewer clonotypes with other individuals than healthy twins did, most markedly in patients showing signs of disease activity. The analysis was unable to tell apart different T cell subtypes. The results gave no support for a single strong signal or clonotype linked to IBD. Differing immunosuppressive treatments among patients may have added background noise and inter-individual variability to the repertoires. No difference in repertoire similarity was observed between concordant and discordant twins, possibly owing to limited statistical power.

Library construction relied on 5' RACE. Each TCR library was prepared from 3,500 to 4,500 ng of total RNA. For each sample, cDNA synthesis was carried out in eight separate reactions using SMARTScribe reverse transcriptase. Unique molecular identifiers containing a 6-nucleotide sample barcode were introduced through template switching during cDNA synthesis. Two nested PCRs of about 15 and 9 cycles amplified the TCRalpha and TCRbeta cDNA, and bead purification followed each PCR. Before amplification, cDNA was treated with uracil DNA-glycosylase and purified using the QIAquick PCR purification kit. The second PCR added Illumina TruSeq-compatible adapters along with sample-specific barcodes. Library quality and concentration were checked on TapeStation and Qubit, and libraries were pooled at about 5 ng each. Sequencing of pooled libraries was carried out on an Illumina HiSeq2500 single-index Rapid Run using 2 x 100 bp reads and custom sequencing primers. In the original analysis: MiGEC version 1.2.6 was used for UMI-based consensus assembly, which corrected PCR and sequencing errors. V(D)J alignment, clonotype assembly and CDR3 extraction were performed with MiXCR version 2.1.1. Gene usage, clonotype sharing and MAIT/NKT TCR abundance were normalised by analysing the top 1000, 10 000 and 20 000 clonotypes per sample. After downsampling to 27 000 UMIs, diversity was calculated as the inverse Simpson index using the vegan R package. Statistical testing used paired Mann-Whitney U tests on the discordant twin pairs and applied Benjamini-Hochberg correction for multiple testing. Each CDR3 protein sequence appears as one entry after TCRdb reprocessed the reads, and no DNA is included. The V and J calls were not made by the authors but by TCRdb's processing. The sample has approximately 400,000 distinct CDR3 sequences on record. The ten largest account for about 2.3% of the sample.

The germline V gene (reference sequence) specifies DFQATT as CDR1 and SNEGSKA as CDR2. The CDR3 covers 15 residues, taking in both the cysteine and the phenylalanine. There is no recorded DNA. As regards this clonotype: Its antigen specificity is not known.

From each donor, a roughly 2.5 ml peripheral blood sample was drawn into PAXgene tubes and stored at -80 degrees C. Without T cell sorting, total RNA was isolated from whole blood using the PAXgene blood miRNA kit on an automated QIAcube. Peripheral blood from monozygotic twin pairs, either concordant or discordant for inflammatory bowel disease, underwent deep TCRalpha and TCRbeta repertoire profiling that used unique molecular barcoding. Smoking habits were recorded for all twin pairs, and individuals were classified as current, former or never smokers. The sequence links TRBV20-1 to TRBJ2-1; TCRdb names TRBD1, which stays unverified in the absence of DNA. Material for sequencing was blood. This clonotype originated in a human donor with ulcerative colitis or Crohn's disease, or a healthy co-twin of an affected twin (not recorded which). CDR3 protein: CSARSGHSSYNEQFF.